Presented here are 22 T cell receptor beta chains from one specimen sequenced in a study of T cell responses to AZD1222 COVID-19 vaccine. Only in-frame clones appear in the TCRdb table, and some are missing; sequencing was by immunoSEQ multiplex PCR. The data contain under 200,000 clones, roughly 94% of them singletons. Sequencing was performed on peripheral blood, taken 28 days after the second AZD1222 dose. The receptors derive from an adult who received the AZD1222 COVID-19 vaccine.

The rearrangement joins TRBV4-2 to TRBJ1-6, with TRBD1 matching 7 bases. The trim removed 0 bases at V and 9 bases at J, leaving 8 bases unmatched. This CDR3 contains 16 residues. The germline V gene has CDR1 LGHNA and CDR2 YNFKEQ. CDR3 sequence reads: CASSQEGETGSSPLHF. The CDR3, as DNA: TGTGCCAGCAGCCAAGAGGGGGAGACAGGGTCTTCACCCCTCCACTTT.

V is TRBV3-1 (or the pseudogene TRBV3-2) and J is TRBJ2-2; 10 nucleotides line up with TRBD2. V gave up 0 bases and J gave up 4 bases; unmatched junction bases: 5. The CDR3 length is 17 residues. Germline CDR1 reads LGHDT; CDR2 reads YNNKEL (reference sequence). The CDR3 loop is CASSQEHSGGFTGELFF. The DNA for the CDR3 is TGTGCCAGCAGCCAAGAACATAGCGGGGGGTTCACCGGGGAGCTGTTTTTT.

This clone was counted between two and nine times. The chain couples TRBV3-1 (or the pseudogene TRBV3-2) to TRBJ1-4, with a tentative D call TRBD1 (5 bases). Germline assignment: CDR1 LGHDT and CDR2 YNNKEL (reference sequence). Trimming pared 2 bases from V and 8 bases from J, leaving 12 bases between. The CDR3 covers 14 residues. This CDR3 is CASSQQGIKEKLFF. CDR3 in DNA: TGTGCCAGCAGCCAACAGGGAATAAAAGAAAAACTGTTTTTT.

J is TRBJ2-7 and V is TRBV6-5; D might be TRBD2 (6 bases). CDR3 length: 14 amino acids. Trimming took 6 bases from V and 2 from J, leaving 14 bases between them. Germline-derived CDR1 and CDR2 are MNHEY and SVGAGI. The CDR3 nucleotides are TGTGCCAGCAGCCGACTAGTTTCCCCCTACGAGCAGTACTTC. Translating it yields CASSRLVSPYEQYF.

This chain links TRBV11-2 with TRBJ1-3; no definite D call. CDR1 SGHAT and CDR2 FQNNGV come from the germline V gene. V lost 6 bases and J lost 0, with 12 bases in between. CDR3 length: 15 residues. The CDR3, as DNA: TGTGCCAGCAGTTCCACAGCATCCTCTGGAAACACCATATATTTT. Protein sequence: CASSSTASSGNTIYF.

The chain is built from TRBV19 and TRBJ1-4; D unclear. The CDR3 consists of 13 residues. Germline assignment: CDR1 LNHDA and CDR2 SQIVND (reference sequence). Trimming shortened V by 5 bases and J by 6 bases, and 10 bases separated the two germline ends. Here the CDR3 DNA reads TGTGCCAGTAGTCCCGGCTTGGATGAAAAACTGTTTTTT. It codes for CASSPGLDEKLFF.

This clone was found once. The chain links TRBV19 to TRBJ1-3; D unresolved. From germline, CDR1 is LNHDA and CDR2 SQIVND (reference sequence). Trimming left V 2 bases short and J 2 bases short, with 10 bases between. The CDR3 covers 15 residues. CDR3 residues: CASSILAGPGNTIYF. In nucleotides, the CDR3 is TGTGCCAGTAGTATATTGGCAGGCCCTGGAAACACCATATATTTT.

V gene TRBV3-1 (or the pseudogene TRBV3-2) combines with J gene TRBJ1-2, with a tentative D call TRBD1 (5 bases). Trimming stripped 6 bases from V and 7 bases from J, with 15 bases between. CDR1 LGHDT and CDR2 YNNKEL come from the germline V gene (reference sequence). This CDR3 is 13 amino acids long. CDR3 sequence reads: CASSSRAQGGYTF. The CDR3, as DNA: TGTGCCAGCAGTTCAAGAGCGCAGGGTGGCTACACCTTC.

The rearrangement uses TRBV30 and TRBJ2-1, with D tentatively TRBD2 (5 bases). The germline gives CDR1 GTSNPN, CDR2 SVGIG (reference sequence). Between the trimmed V and J ends, which lost 2 bases and 7 bases, there was a span of 21 bases. This CDR3 contains 16 residues. CDR3 DNA sequence: TGTGCCTGGAGTTCCCCCTGGCTAGCCTATACAAATGAGCAGTTCTTC. This sequence encodes CAWSSPWLAYTNEQFF.

The rearrangement uses TRBV7-9 and TRBJ1-5, with a possible D match to TRBD1 (6 bases). The CDR3 is 12 amino acids. The V end lost 5 bases, the J end lost 15 bases, and 17 bases lay between the germline ends. CDR1 SEHNR and CDR2 FQNEAQ come from the germline V gene (reference sequence). In DNA, the CDR3 is TGTGCCAGCAGCCCCAATAAAGGGGGTGGGCATTTT. It translates to CASSPNKGGGHF.

The chain carries TRBV6-5 and TRBJ1-2; 9 nucleotides agree with TRBD1. V lost 8 bases to trimming and J lost 8 bases; unmatched junction nucleotides: 0. Per germline, CDR1 MNHEY and CDR2 SVGAGI. The CDR3 is 10 residues long. CDR3 nucleotides: TGTGCCAGCGGGACAGGGGGCTACACCTTC. It translates to CASGTGGYTF.

This chain links TRBV19 with TRBJ2-3, with a tentative D call TRBD2 (5 bases). Germline CDR1 reads LNHDA; CDR2 reads SQIVND (reference sequence). Trimming removed 4 bases from V and 7 bases from J, with 18 bases in between. This CDR3 has 15 residues. DNA for the CDR3: TGTGCCAGTAGTAGGTGGGCGGGCCCCGGGAATACGCAGTATTTT. Translating gives CASSRWAGPGNTQYF.

This sequence joins TRBV5-1 and TRBJ2-3; no firm D call. CDR3 length: 15 amino acids. Germline V gene lookup returns CDR1 SGHRS and CDR2 YFSETQ. V was trimmed by 1 base and J by 5 bases, leaving 14 bases between them. The CDR3 sequence is CASSLTGRREDTQYF. DNA for the CDR3: TGCGCCAGCAGCTTGACTGGGCGTAGAGAAGATACGCAGTATTTT.

The rearrangement joins TRBV3-1 (or the pseudogene TRBV3-2) to TRBJ2-1, with TRBD2 matching over 10 bases. The CDR3 contains 16 residues. Germline V gene lookup returns CDR1 LGHDT and CDR2 YNNKEL (reference sequence). The V and J ends lost 1 base and 7 bases, in that order; junction bases with no gene match: 7. The CDR3 DNA reads TGTGCCAGCAGCCAAGGTCTAGCGGGAGTTCAGAATGAGCAGTTCTTC. This gives the protein CASSQGLAGVQNEQFF.

V gene TRBV3-1 (or the pseudogene TRBV3-2) combines with J gene TRBJ1-5; D gene unclear. The germline V and J ends were trimmed by 1 base and 2 bases, with 9 bases remaining between them. This CDR3 is 15 amino acids long. Germline V lookup: CDR1 LGHDT, CDR2 YNNKEL (reference sequence). In nucleotides, the CDR3 is TGTGCCAGCAGCCAAGGTGGGCCCCGCAATCAGCCCCAGCATTTT. Its translation is CASSQGGPRNQPQHF.

This clone was seen only once. The chain combines TRBV30 with TRBJ2-7, with D unclear. This CDR3 is 11 amino acids long. CDR1 and CDR2 (germline): GTSNPN, SVGIG (reference sequence). Here the CDR3 DNA reads TGTGCTGGCGGCGAGGCCTACGAGCAGTACTTC. This encodes CAGGEAYEQYF. Filled out from reference TRBV30 and TRBJ2-7, the complete variable domain reads SQTIHQWPATLVQPVGSPLSLECTVEGTSNPNLYWYRQAAGRGLQLLFYSVGIGQISSEVPQNLSASRPQDRQFILSSKKLLLSDSGFYLCAGGEAYEQYFGPGTRLTVT.

This chain joins TRBV3-1 (or the pseudogene TRBV3-2) and TRBJ2-2, with TRBD1 identical over 8 bases. The trim removed 4 bases at V and 1 base at J, leaving 14 bases unmatched. Germline values: CDR1 LGHDT, CDR2 YNNKEL (reference sequence). The CDR3 is made up of 19 amino acids. The CDR3 loop is CASSLGRGQAIENTGELFF. The CDR3 DNA follows: TGTGCCAGCAGCCTTGGAAGGGGACAGGCAATAGAGAACACCGGGGAGCTGTTTTTT.

The rearrangement joins TRBV3-1 (or the pseudogene TRBV3-2) to TRBJ2-1; D assignment may be TRBD1 or TRBD2 (5 bases each). From germline, CDR1 is LGHDT and CDR2 YNNKEL (reference sequence). V lost 4 bases, J lost 5 bases, and 15 bases lay in between. The CDR3 runs to 15 residues. CDR3 DNA sequence: TGTGCCAGCAGCCCCCAGGGAGCCTTTCACAATGAGCAGTTCTTC. It encodes CASSPQGAFHNEQFF.

V usage is TRBV30 and J usage is TRBJ1-1, with a weak D call TRBD1 (6 bases). The germline V and J ends were trimmed by 3 bases and 1 base, with 9 bases remaining between them. This CDR3 has 13 amino acids. Germline loops: CDR1 GTSNPN, CDR2 SVGIG (reference sequence). CDR3 sequence: CAWRSTGNTEAFF. CDR3 bases: TGTGCCTGGAGGTCGACAGGGAACACTGAAGCTTTCTTT.

The rearrangement uses TRBV7-9 and TRBJ2-7; TRBD1 matches 12 bases. Germline assignment: CDR1 SEHNR and CDR2 FQNEAQ (reference sequence). V lost 4 bases and J lost 6; bases outside the gene matches: 7. The CDR3 has 15 amino acids. The CDR3 loop reads CASSSRDRGRVEQYF. The CDR3 bases are TGTGCCAGCAGCTCCCGGGACAGGGGGCGCGTCGAGCAGTACTTC.

The chain employs TRBV27 and TRBJ1-2, with 10 bases lining up with TRBD1. V was pared by 0 bases and J by 3 bases, with 1 base of the junction left unmatched. The CDR3 is 15 amino acids. Germline lookup yields CDR1 MNHEY and CDR2 SMNVEV (reference sequence). This CDR3 reads CASSLSGTGDYGYTF. CDR3 in DNA: TGTGCCAGCAGTTTATCGGGGACAGGGGACTATGGCTACACCTTC.

CDR3 sequence: CASEANYGYTF. The DNA for the CDR3 is TGTGCTAGTGAAGCTAACTATGGCTACACCTTC. This chain connects TRBV12-5 to TRBJ1-2; D remains unclear. The CDR3 has 11 residues. Trimming pared 7 bases from V and 0 bases from J, leaving 3 bases between. Per germline, CDR1 LGHNT and CDR2 FRNRAP.